This T cell receptor beta chain was identified in a study of T cells in Graves' hyperthyroidism and ophthalmopathy (dated by TCRdb to between 2018 and 2021). As for the study more broadly: To identify TCR V-J signatures that set the groups apart, the researchers used a discovery cohort of more than 95 patients, made up of roughly 45 with Graves' ophthalmopathy and 57 with stable Graves' hyperthyroidism. After sampling, hyperthyroidism patients received methimazole starting at 30 mg daily, and ophthalmopathy patients received high-dose intravenous methylprednisolone. Whether ophthalmopathy could be predicted prospectively was tested in an independent validation cohort made up of fewer than 20 hyperthyroidism patients plus 17 patients who later progressed to ophthalmopathy. In several Graves' hyperthyroidism patients, the study also compared T-cell repertoires from thyroid tissue with T-cell repertoires from blood. The roughly 100 discovery patients were randomly divided into training and test sets at a 7:3 ratio. The paper describes TCR Vbeta CDR3 sequencing of about 140 peripheral blood samples, made up of about 40 ophthalmopathy patients, approximately 73 hyperthyroidism patients and 17 progressor patients. Broad study findings and their caveats: In validation, the model predicted progression to ophthalmopathy with roughly 66% sensitivity and 72% to 85% specificity, a median of 6.5 months before onset. Sample size was not statistically predetermined, and blinding of investigators to group allocation was not performed. In cross-validation, a model built on a 13 V-J signature told ophthalmopathy apart from stable hyperthyroidism with approximately 90% sensitivity and around 84% specificity, and in testing the same model reached 80%/75%. Most expanded thyroid clonotypes (frequency above 0.001) were also detected in blood, a finding suggesting that blood repertoires may reflect thyroid immune responses.

As to this clonotype: Its antigen remains undetermined. One base away there is no much larger clone; base qualities are not given.

Exclusion was applied to patients with uncontrolled infections, other autoimmune diseases, pregnancy or lactation. Diagnoses were established on the basis of clinical symptoms, serum thyroxine and TRAb, thyroid ultrasound, and orbital computed tomography. Trizol reagent was used to extract total RNA, and RNA quality was then checked on an Agilent 2100 Bioanalyzer. Based on the germline V gene (reference sequence), the CDR1 and CDR2 sequences are MNHNY and SVGAGI. Inclusive of the bounding cysteine and phenylalanine, the CDR3 is 14 residues long. Only the CDR3 DNA stays, 42 bases, in frame from base 1. V is cut by 7 bases and J by 3 bases, and the space between the germline ends is 13 bases. The TCR beta CDR3 regions were amplified from RNA transcripts. For the first round of RT-PCR on the TCR CDR3, the HTBI primer set was used together with the Qiagen OneStep RT-PCR kit. Libraries were constructed in a second round of multiplex PCR, after which size selection and purification were performed. Libraries were sequenced paired-end with 100 bp reads on an Illumina HiSeq2000. Per the source publication's procedure: SOAPnuke was used to process the raw data, throwing out any read that contained adapters or uncalled bases, had a mean Phred below 15, or lacked an exact constant-primer or identifier match. High-quality paired reads were merged with COPE v1.2.5, and unique nucleotide sequences were defined as clonotypes. MiTCR v1.1 was used to align the clonotypes against IMGT TRBV, TRBD and TRBJ reference segments. Only V-J combinations with frequency above 0.0001, covering about 99% of repertoires, were analysed. A TCS score was defined as the ratio of F50 (clonal expansion) to E x V (chaos), with BLOSUM62-based TCRdist applied between CDR3 peptides within each V-J. Welch's t-statistics and random forest reduced approximately 520 V-J features to 10 to 15, which were used in a naive Bayes classifier (R e1071). Thyroid-blood repertoire similarity was quantified with the Morisita-Horn index. The public reads were quality trimmed at Q25 with fastp and then assembled into clones with MiXCR by TCRdb, keeping productive beta chains. CDR3 protein sequences are deduplicated, and each keeps its most common genes and DNA. TCRdb, not the authors, supplied the V and J calls. Across this sample there are approximately 640,000 distinct CDR3 sequences, with just under 45% seen only once. The biggest ten clones account for less than 9% of the sample.

The sequence came from an adult man with Graves' disease, either hyperthyroidism or ophthalmopathy (not recorded which). Sequencing used peripheral blood or thyroid tissue (not recorded which). The sequence is built from TRBV6-6 and TRBJ1-5; the D gene cannot be named for sure. In nucleotides, the sequence is TGTGCCAGCAAGAGAGGGCAGGACAATCAGCCCCAGCATTTT. It encodes CASKRGQDNQPQHF.